The following is a TCR beta chain sequence with its context. The sample belongs to a study of cytotoxic CD8 clonotypes in ibrutinib-treated CLL. V gave up 5 bases and J gave up 6 bases, with 16 bases separating them. The CDR3 has 14 residues. The germline CDR1 and CDR2 sequences are SGHTA and FQGTGA. Sequencing used immunoSEQ multiplex PCR; TCRdb keeps in-frame clones, though not all of them. The sample holds about 26,000 clones, 85% seen once. The sequence was collected from a human donor with chronic lymphocytic leukemia. The chain is built from TRBV7-3 and TRBJ1-1, with D perhaps TRBD1 (5 bases). Sequences were derived from PBMCs, sampled after 24 months of ibrutinib treatment. For the CDR3, the DNA is TGTGCCAGCAGCCACGGCGAGGGGAAGCCTGAAGCTTTCTTT. Amino acids: CASSHGEGKPEAFF.